What follows are 26 T cell receptor delta chains derived from one specimen sequenced in a study of gammadelta T cells in human blood. TCRdb re-identified clones in the RT-PCR reads via CATT. There are some 270 delta-chain clones in the sample; around 10% occur only once, and more than 35% lies in the top ten. The sequencing sample was made of Vgamma9Vdelta2 gamma-delta T cells from infant blood. The receptor source for this set is a human donor.

Comments on this clone: One base separates it from a far larger clone, so it is likely a read error. Other nucleotide sequences in the sample specify the same CDR3. The gene calls are TRDV2 and TRDJ3; TRDD3 matches at 11 bases. This CDR3 has 18 residues. CDR1 and CDR2 from the germline V gene are GEAIGNYY and EKD. CDR3 bases: TGTGCCTGTGACACTGGGGGATACGGGTCCTGGGATACCCGACAGATGTTTTTC. Translation gives CACDTGGYGSWDTRQMFF.

This clone is large. This could be a read error, since a much larger clone is one nucleotide away. The chain uses TRDV2 and TRDJ3; 12 nucleotides align to TRDD3. Germline matching of the DNA provided the J gene here, since TCRdb leaves it blank. This CDR3 region has 18 residues. CDR1 is GEAIGNYY, CDR2 EKD, per germline. The CDR3 protein is CAGDTLNWGILGTRQMFF. The CDR3 DNA reads as TGTGCCGGTGACACCCTAAACTGGGGGATACTGGGCACCCGACAGATGTTTTTC.

This clone was detected a few times. This DNA translates differently at residue 12 from the TCRdb protein, which is that of a much larger clone; a read error is likely, and the protein shown is the DNA's own translation. This chain links TRDV2 with TRDJ3; 12 bases fit TRDD3. The J gene is not listed in TCRdb, so it was assigned here from a DNA match to germline. Germline values: CDR1 GEAIGNYY, CDR2 EKD. Losses at the gene ends were 0 bases for V and 6 bases for J; bases not matched to a gene: 5. CDR3 length equals 18 residues. CDR3 in amino acids: CACDTLNWGILDTRQMFF. CDR3 DNA: TGTGCCTGTGACACCCTAAACTGGGGGATACTGGACACCCGACAGATGTTTTTC.

Worth noting for this clone: With a far larger clone one base away, a read error is the likely cause. The V gene is TRDV2, the J gene TRDJ3; TRDD3 agrees at 10 bases. V was pared by 3 bases and J by 0 bases, with 10 bases of the junction left unmatched. The germline V gene encodes CDR1 GEAIGNYY and CDR2 EKD. This CDR3 comprises 20 residues. For the CDR3, the DNA is TGTGCCTGTGACTCCGTACTGGGGGATCCCGCCTCCTGGGACACCCGACAGATGTTTTTC. It yields the protein CACDSVLGDPASWDTRQMFF.

This clone has a handful of counts. A read error may be the cause here, since a much bigger clone is one base away. Other DNA sequences from this sample encode an identical CDR3 as well. The chain is built from TRDV2 and TRDJ3, with D possibly being TRDD2 or TRDD3 (5 bases each). Trimming left V 3 bases short and J 0 bases short, with 17 bases between. CDR3 size: 19 residues. Germline V gene sequence: CDR1 GEAIGNYY, CDR2 EKD. The CDR3 protein is CACDPTGGQSSWDTRQMFF. In DNA, the CDR3 is TGTGCCTGTGACCCTACGGGGGGGCAAAGCTCCTGGGACACCCGACAGATGTTTTTC.

On this clone: A read error may be the cause here, since a much bigger clone is one base away. The genes are TRDV2 and TRDJ3; TRDD3 matches at 8 bases. No J gene was available from TCRdb, and it was assigned here by a germline match of the DNA. Germline CDR1 GEAIGNYY, CDR2 EKD. CDR3 length: 22 residues. Trimming removed 3 bases from V and 0 bases from J; junction bases left unmatched: 18. CDR3 in amino acids: CACDDWGYTSALSSWDTRQMFF. Written as DNA, the CDR3 is TGTGCCTGTGACGACTGGGGATACACGAGCGCACTGAGCTCCTGGGACACCCGACAGATGTTTTTC.

Points on this clone: A far more abundant clone sits one base away, making this likely a read error. The J gene is TRDJ3, the V gene TRDV2; 10 bases map to TRDD3. The J gene, missing from TCRdb, was assigned here through DNA to germline matching. The CDR3 is 20 residues long. CDR1 is GEAIGNYY, CDR2 EKD, per germline. CDR3 coding DNA: TGTGCCCGTGACTCCGTACTGGGGGATCCCGACTCCTGGGACACCCGACAGATGTTTTTC. Its translation: CARDSVLGDPDSWDTRQMFF.

This clone counts as hyperexpanded. The J gene is TRDJ3, the V gene TRDV2; 11 nucleotides line up with TRDD3. Per germline, CDR1 GEAIGNYY and CDR2 EKD. The CDR3 extends over 19 amino acids. The V and J ends lost 0 bases and 0 bases, in that order; junction bases with no gene match: 3. CDR3 coding DNA: TGTGCCTGTGACACCGTACTGGGGGATAGCTCCTGGGACACCCGACAGATGTTTTTC. Translated: CACDTVLGDSSWDTRQMFF.

Notes on this clone: A far larger clone differs by one base, so this is likely a read error. V is TRDV2 and J is TRDJ3, with TRDD3 as a possible D gene (6 bases). TCRdb gives no J gene; it was assigned here by matching the DNA to germline. Trimming removed 3 bases from V and 1 base from J, with 27 bases in between. Germline CDR1 and CDR2: GEAIGNYY and EKD. The CDR3 totals 22 residues. This CDR3 is CACDPLITGYSSRSWDTRQMFF. The CDR3 nucleotides read TGTGCCTGTGACCCCCTGATTACTGGGTATAGTTCCCGGTCCTGGGACACCCGACAGATGTTTTTC.

With regard to this clone: A far larger clone is one nucleotide away, so this likely arose from a read error. The chain couples TRDV2 to TRDJ1, with TRDD3 matching 8 bases. From germline, CDR1 is GEAIGNYY and CDR2 EKD. The CDR3 sequence is 17 residues long. The CDR3 sequence is CACDVLGAHSRTDNLIF. For the CDR3, the DNA is TGTGCCTGTGACGTACTGGGGGCCCACTCCCGAACCGATAACCTCATCTTT.

This clone has just a few counts. Given a much more abundant clone one base away, this may be a read error. The rearrangement uses TRDV2 and TRDJ3, with 11 bases aligning to TRDD3. The CDR3 spans 18 residues. CDR1 is GEAIGNYY and CDR2 is EKD in the germline V gene. CDR3 sequence (DNA): TGTGCCGGTGACACGACTGGGGGATACTCCTGGGACACCCGACAGATGTTTTTC. Protein: CAGDTTGGYSWDTRQMFF.

This clone ranks as hyperexpanded. V usage is TRDV2 and J usage is TRDJ3; 7 bases are shared with TRDD3. V trimming: 0 bases; J trimming: 0 bases; junction bases outside the gene matches: 1. This CDR3 spans 17 amino acids. Germline V gene lookup returns CDR1 GEAIGNYY and CDR2 EKD. The CDR3 coding sequence is TGTGCCTGTGACACCTGGGGGAGCTCCTGGGACACCCGACAGATGTTTTTC. It is translated as CACDTWGSSWDTRQMFF.

The chain employs TRDV2 and TRDJ3; 7 nucleotides match TRDD3. No J segment appears in TCRdb, so it was assigned here by matching the sequence to germline. The CDR3 runs 20 residues. Germline V lookup: CDR1 GEAIGNYY, CDR2 EKD. The ends lost 0 bases at V and 0 bases at J; junction bases unmatched: 10. CDR3 DNA: TGTGCCTGTGACACCGTCCTTGGGGGAGCTAGCTCCTGGGACACCCGACAGATGTTTTTC. It codes for CACDTVLGGASSWDTRQMFF.

Within the sample, this clone is hyperexpanded. The chain recombines TRDV2 with TRDJ3; TRDD3 matches 10 bases. Germline V gene lookup returns CDR1 GEAIGNYY and CDR2 EKD. J gave up 0 bases and V 3 bases, and 10 bases lay outside the gene matches. The CDR3 is 20 amino acids. CDR3: CACDSVLGDPDSWDTRQMFF. The CDR3 nucleotides read TGTGCCTGTGACTCCGTACTGGGGGATCCCGACTCCTGGGACACCCGACAGATGTTTTTC.

This clone is large. The chain is built from TRDV2 and TRDJ3, with TRDD3 matching 9 bases. Per germline, CDR1 GEAIGNYY and CDR2 EKD. The CDR3 length is 17 residues. The trim removed 2 bases at V and 1 base at J, leaving 2 bases unmatched. CDR3 coding DNA: TGTGCCTGTGACAGTACTGGGGGATCCTGGGACACCCGACAGATGTTTTTC. Encoded protein: CACDSTGGSWDTRQMFF.

The chain couples TRDV2 to TRDJ2; TRDD3 agrees at 10 bases. TCRdb is silent on the J gene; assignment here came from matching the DNA to germline. The J segment lost 3 bases and the V segment lost 1 base, leaving 28 bases of the junction unmatched. Germline assignment: CDR1 GEAIGNYY and CDR2 EKD. The CDR3 loop spans 24 amino acids. As DNA, the CDR3 is TGTGCCTGTGACACTGGGGGATCCAGCTCCTGTGACACCCTCGGGGGATACGTGACAGCACAACTCTTCTTT. This sequence encodes CACDTGGSSSCDTLGGYVTAQLFF.

Remarks on this clone: A read error may be the cause here, since a much bigger clone is one base away. The chain has TRDV2 and TRDJ3; 13 bases align to TRDD3. This CDR3 has 18 residues. Germline CDR1 and CDR2: GEAIGNYY and EKD. The CDR3 sequence is CAGDTGGYGSWDTRQMFF. CDR3 bases: TGTGCCGGTGACACTGGGGGATACGGGTCCTGGGACACCCGACAGATGTTTTTC.

A remark on this clone: The mismatch at residue 5 between this DNA's translation and the TCRdb protein of a much larger clone likely reflects a read error; the protein shown is translated from the DNA. V gene TRDV2 combines with J gene TRDJ2; 10 positions agree with TRDD3. The CDR3 covers 16 residues. CDR1 and CDR2 (germline): GEAIGNYY, EKD. Losses at the gene ends were 4 bases for V and 8 bases for J; bases not matched to a gene: 12. The CDR3 protein is CACERLGDRGGAQLFF. CDR3 nucleotide sequence: TGTGCCTGTGAGAGGCTGGGGGATAGAGGGGGGGCACAACTCTTCTTT.

In this sample, this clone turned up a few times. At residue 3, the TCRdb amino acid sequence and the translated nucleotide sequence differ, so the protein here is the DNA translation. The V and J genes are TRDV2 and TRDJ3; 11 bases are shared with TRDD3. Germline CDR1 is GEAIGNYY and CDR2 is EKD. CDR3 length equals 18 residues. CDR3 sequence (DNA): TGTGCCGGTGACACTGGGGGATATAGCTCCTGGGACACCCGACAGATGTTTTTC. Translating it yields CAGDTGGYSSWDTRQMFF.

As concerns this clone: This likely came from a read error, as a far larger clone is one base away. The V gene is TRDV1, the J gene TRDJ1; TRDD3 is a possible D gene (5 bases). Here the J gene came from matching the DNA to germline, since TCRdb omits it. This CDR3 is built from 16 residues. Germline V gene sequence: CDR1 TSWWSYY, CDR2 QGS. The CDR3 DNA is TGTGCTATTGGGGAACTCAAGCCGTCCGGAGACGATAAACTCATCTTT. It encodes CAIGELKPSGDDKLIF.

By proportion, this clone is large (0.1 to 1%). This chain uses TRDV2 with TRDJ3; 10 nucleotides match TRDD3. The V gene's germline CDR1 is GEAIGNYY and CDR2 EKD. The ends lost 0 bases at V and 0 bases at J; junction bases unmatched: 4. The CDR3 is made up of 19 amino acids. CDR3 sequence: CACDTGGIRVSWDTRQMFF. The CDR3 nucleotides read TGTGCCTGTGACACCGGGGGGATACGCGTCTCCTGGGACACCCGACAGATGTTTTTC.

This clone appeared a few times. The J gene is TRDJ3, the V gene TRDV2; 10 nucleotides agree with TRDD3. In the absence of a J gene in TCRdb, the DNA was matched to germline to assign it here. Germline lookup yields CDR1 GEAIGNYY and CDR2 EKD. V gave up 3 bases and J gave up 4 bases; unmatched junction bases: 2. CDR3 length equals 16 residues. The DNA for the CDR3 is TGTGCCTGTGACGTACTGGGGGATTGGGACACCCGACAGATGTTTTTC. It encodes CACDVLGDWDTRQMFF.

In its sample, this clone is hyperexpanded (1% or more). This chain links TRDV2 with TRDJ3; TRDD3 matches at 9 bases. V dropped 3 bases and J dropped 0; count of bases not matched to a gene: 11. CDR3 length equals 20 residues. Germline CDR1 is GEAIGNYY and CDR2 is EKD. CDR3 region: CACDRVLGDYSSWDTRQMFF. The CDR3, as DNA: TGTGCCTGTGACCGTGTACTGGGGGACTATAGCTCCTGGGACACCCGACAGATGTTTTTC.

This clone has more than one count but fewer than ten. This DNA's translation and the protein TCRdb lists, from a much larger clone, do not match at residue 9, likely due to a read error; the protein shown is translated from the DNA. The chain is built from TRDV2 and TRDJ2, with TRDD3 identical over 9 bases. Here the J gene came from matching the DNA to germline, since TCRdb omits it. This CDR3 contains 16 residues. V trimming: 0 bases; J trimming: 6 bases; junction bases outside the gene matches: 7. CDR1 is GEAIGNYY and CDR2 is EKD in the germline V gene. As DNA, the CDR3 is TGTGCCTGTGACACCTTGGGGGATATGCAGCCAGCACAACTCTTCTTT. Its protein is CACDTLGDMQPAQLFF.

With respect to this clone: TCRdb assigns this DNA the protein of a much larger clone, which departs from its translation at residue 9; this likely reflects a read error, and the protein shown comes from translating the DNA. The gene calls are TRDV2 and TRDJ1; 7 bases agree with TRDD3. Germline-derived CDR1 and CDR2 are GEAIGNYY and EKD. The CDR3 runs to 16 residues. V lost 0 bases to trimming and J lost 9 bases; unmatched junction nucleotides: 15. CDR3 nucleotides: TGTGCCTGTGACACCGCGGGATACCGGGGTTCCGGGGAACTCATCTTT. This translates into CACDTAGYRGSGELIF.

Comments on this clone: The protein recorded in TCRdb matches a much larger clone and deviates from this DNA's translation at residue 5, suggesting a read error; the protein here is obtained by translating the DNA. The J gene is TRDJ3, the V gene TRDV2; 9 bases match TRDD3. The CDR3 consists of 18 residues. V was clipped by 3 bases and J by 0 bases; unmatched bases: 5. Germline V gives CDR1 GEAIGNYY, CDR2 EKD. Here the CDR3 reads CACDAVLGDSWDTRQMFF. CDR3 in DNA: TGTGCCTGTGACGCCGTACTGGGGGACTCCTGGGACACCCGACAGATGTTTTTC.